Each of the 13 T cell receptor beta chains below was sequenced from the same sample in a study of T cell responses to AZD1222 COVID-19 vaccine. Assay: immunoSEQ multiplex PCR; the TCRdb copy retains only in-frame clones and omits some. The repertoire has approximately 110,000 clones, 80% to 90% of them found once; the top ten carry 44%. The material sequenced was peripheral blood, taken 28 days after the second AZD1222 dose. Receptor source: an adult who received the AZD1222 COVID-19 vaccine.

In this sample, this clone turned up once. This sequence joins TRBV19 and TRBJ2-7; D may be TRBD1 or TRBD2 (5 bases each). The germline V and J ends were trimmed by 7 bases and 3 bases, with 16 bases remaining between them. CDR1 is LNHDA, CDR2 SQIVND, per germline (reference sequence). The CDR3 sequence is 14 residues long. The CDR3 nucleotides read TGTGCCAGTACCCCAGAGGGGAATTTCTACGAGCAGTACTTC. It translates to CASTPEGNFYEQYF.

The CDR3: CASSLRDREGYGYTF. CDR3 DNA: TGTGCCAGCAGTTTAAGGGACAGGGAGGGTTATGGCTACACCTTC. V gene TRBV28 combines with J gene TRBJ1-2; 9 nucleotides match TRBD1. Germline values: CDR1 MDHEN, CDR2 SYDVKM. The CDR3 is made up of 15 amino acids. Germline trimming cut 2 bases from V and 5 bases from J; bases unmatched to any gene: 6.

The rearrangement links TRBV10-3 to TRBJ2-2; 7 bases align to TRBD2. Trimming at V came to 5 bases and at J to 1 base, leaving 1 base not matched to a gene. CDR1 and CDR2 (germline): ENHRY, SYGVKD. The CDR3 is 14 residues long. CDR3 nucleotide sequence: TGTGCCATCAGTAGCGGGATGAACACCGGGGAGCTGTTTTTT. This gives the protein CAISSGMNTGELFF.

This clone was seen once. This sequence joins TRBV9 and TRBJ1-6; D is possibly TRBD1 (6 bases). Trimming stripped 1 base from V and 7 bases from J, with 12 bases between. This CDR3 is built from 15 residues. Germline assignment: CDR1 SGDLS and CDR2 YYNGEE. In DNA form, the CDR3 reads TGTGCCAGCAGCGTATCAGGGGTGGGGAATTCACCCCTCCACTTT. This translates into CASSVSGVGNSPLHF.

CDR3 nucleotides: TGTGCCAGCAGCCGCACGGGGTACAATGAGCAGTTCTTC. Translating it yields CASSRTGYNEQFF. The chain uses TRBV13 and TRBJ2-1; maybe TRBD2 (5 bases). CDR3 size: 13 residues. Germline CDR1 PRHDT, CDR2 FYEKMQ (reference sequence). Trimming removed 5 bases from V and 4 bases from J, with 9 bases in between.

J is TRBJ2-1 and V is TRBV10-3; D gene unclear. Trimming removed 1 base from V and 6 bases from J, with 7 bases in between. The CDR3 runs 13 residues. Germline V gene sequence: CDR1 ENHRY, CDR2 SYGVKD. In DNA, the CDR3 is TGTGCCATCAGTGAGTGGGGAACCAATGAGCAGTTCTTC. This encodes CAISEWGTNEQFF.

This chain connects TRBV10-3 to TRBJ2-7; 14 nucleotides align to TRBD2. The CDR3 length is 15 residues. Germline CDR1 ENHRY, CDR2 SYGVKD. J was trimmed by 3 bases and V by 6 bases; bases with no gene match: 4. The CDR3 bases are TGTGCCATCAGATCCGGGACTAGCGGGGGCTACGAGCAGTACTTC. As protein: CAIRSGTSGGYEQYF.

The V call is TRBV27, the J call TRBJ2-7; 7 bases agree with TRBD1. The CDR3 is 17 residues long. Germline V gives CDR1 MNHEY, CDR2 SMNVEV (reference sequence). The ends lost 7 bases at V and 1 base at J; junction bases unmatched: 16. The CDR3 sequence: CASKSTSSGQHSYEQYF. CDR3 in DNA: TGTGCCAGCAAAAGTACTTCCTCGGGACAGCATTCCTACGAGCAGTACTTC.

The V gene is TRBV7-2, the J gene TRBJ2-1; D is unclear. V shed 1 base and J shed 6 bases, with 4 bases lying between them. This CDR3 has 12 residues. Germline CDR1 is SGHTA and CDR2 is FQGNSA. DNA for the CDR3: TGTGCCAGCAGCTTAGGCTTCAATGAGCAGTTCTTC. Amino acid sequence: CASSLGFNEQFF. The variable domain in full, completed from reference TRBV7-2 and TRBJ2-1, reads GAGVSQSPSNKVTEKGKDVELRCDPISGHTALYWYRQSLGQGLEFLIYFQGNSAPDKSGLPSDRFSAERTGGSVSTLTIQRTQQEDSAVYLCASSLGFNEQFFGPGTRLTVL.

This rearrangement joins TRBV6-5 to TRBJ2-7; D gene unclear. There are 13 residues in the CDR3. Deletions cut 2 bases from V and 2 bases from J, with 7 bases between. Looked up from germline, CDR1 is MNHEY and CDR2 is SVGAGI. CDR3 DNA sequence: TGTGCCAGCAGTTACCGCCTTGCCTACGAGCAGTACTTC. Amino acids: CASSYRLAYEQYF.

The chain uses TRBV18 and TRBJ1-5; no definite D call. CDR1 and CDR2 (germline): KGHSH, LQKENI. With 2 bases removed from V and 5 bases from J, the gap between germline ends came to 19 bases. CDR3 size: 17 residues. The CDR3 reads CASSPRSGSLNYQPQHF. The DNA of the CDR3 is TGTGCCAGCTCACCAAGGAGTGGCAGCCTGAACTATCAGCCCCAGCATTTT.

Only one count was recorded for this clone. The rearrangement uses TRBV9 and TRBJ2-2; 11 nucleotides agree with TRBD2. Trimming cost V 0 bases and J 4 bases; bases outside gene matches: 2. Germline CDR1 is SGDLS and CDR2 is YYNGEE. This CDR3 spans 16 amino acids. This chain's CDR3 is CASSVGLAGFTGELFF. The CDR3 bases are TGTGCCAGCAGCGTAGGACTAGCGGGGTTCACCGGGGAGCTGTTTTTT.

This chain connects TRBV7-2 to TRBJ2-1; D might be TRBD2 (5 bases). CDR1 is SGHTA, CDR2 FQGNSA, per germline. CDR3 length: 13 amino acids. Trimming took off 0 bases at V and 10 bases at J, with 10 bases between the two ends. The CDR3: CASSLAEVNEQFF. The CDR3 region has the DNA TGTGCCAGCAGCTTAGCGGAGGTGAACGAGCAGTTCTTC.